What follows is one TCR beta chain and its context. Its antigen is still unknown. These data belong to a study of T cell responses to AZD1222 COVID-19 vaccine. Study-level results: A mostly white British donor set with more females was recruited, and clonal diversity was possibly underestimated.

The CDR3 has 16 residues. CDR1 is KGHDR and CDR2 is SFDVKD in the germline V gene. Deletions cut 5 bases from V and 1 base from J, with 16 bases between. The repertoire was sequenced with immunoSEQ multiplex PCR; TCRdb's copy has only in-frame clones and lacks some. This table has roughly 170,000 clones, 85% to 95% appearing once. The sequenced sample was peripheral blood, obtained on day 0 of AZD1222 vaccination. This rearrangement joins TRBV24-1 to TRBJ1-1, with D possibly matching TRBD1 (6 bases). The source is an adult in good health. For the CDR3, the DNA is TGTGCCACCAGTGTCGGCGGGGGCGGGAAGAACACTGAAGCTTTCTTT. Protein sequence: CATSVGGGGKNTEAFF.